Below, 10 T cell receptor beta chains from the same sample are listed, as sequenced in a study of neurological immune-mediated disorders. Each CDR3 protein gets one entry after TCRdb re-called the 5' RACE reads with MiXCR. The top ten hold around 6% of the sample, which has under 75,000 distinct CDR3 sequences, around 5% seen once. The sequenced material came from PBMCs. Receptors originate from a human donor with multiple sclerosis. The donor label of this sample is uncertain.

This clonotype was observed many times. The chain is built from TRBV11-2 and TRBJ1-1; the D is unclear. Germline values: CDR1 SGHAT, CDR2 FQNNGV. V was trimmed by 2 bases and J by 3 bases, leaving 10 bases between them. The CDR3 loop spans 14 amino acids. For the CDR3, the DNA is TGTGCCAGCAGCTTATCCCCCCCCTACACTGAAGCTTTCTTT. As protein: CASSLSPPYTEAFF.

This clonotype turned up a few times. This chain joins TRBV7-6 and TRBJ2-7, with 9 bases that match TRBD1. This CDR3 contains 15 residues. J lost 0 bases, V lost 5 bases, and 5 bases had no gene match. Germline CDR1 SGHVS, CDR2 FNYEAQ. CDR3 DNA sequence: TGTGCCAGCAGCAGACGACAGGGGGTCTCCTACGAGCAGTACTTC. Residues: CASSRRQGVSYEQYF. Drawing the rest from reference TRBV7-6 and TRBJ2-7, the complete variable domain is GAGVSQSPRYKVTKRGQDVALRCDPISGHVSLYWYRQALGQGPEFLTYFNYEAQQDKSGLPNDRFSAERPEGSISTLTIQRTEQRDSAMYRCASSRRQGVSYEQYFGPGTRLTVT.

This clonotype occurred many times. V usage is TRBV7-9 and J usage is TRBJ1-2; unclear D gene. Germline CDR1 and CDR2: SEHNR and FQNEAQ (reference sequence). Trimming stripped 5 bases from V and 2 bases from J, with 9 bases between. The CDR3 extends over 13 amino acids. In nucleotides, the CDR3 is TGTGCCAGCAGCCGAGCAACAAACTATGGCTACACCTTC. Its protein is CASSRATNYGYTF.

Many counts were recorded for this clonotype. This rearrangement joins TRBV5-1 to TRBJ1-1, with 7 positions matching TRBD1. V shed 2 bases, J shed 7 bases, and the junction held 5 bases outside the gene matches. CDR1 and CDR2 from the germline V gene are SGHRS and YFSETQ. The CDR3 loop spans 13 amino acids. The CDR3 DNA follows: TGCGCCAGCAGCTTTTGGCAGGGGGATGAAGCTTTCTTT. Protein: CASSFWQGDEAFF. The full variable domain, in which reference TRBV5-1 and TRBJ1-1 provide the parts outside the CDR3, is KAGVTQTPRYLIKTRGQQVTLSCSPISGHRSVSWYQQTPGQGLQFLFEYFSETQRNKGNFPGRFSGRQFSNSRSEMNVSTLELGDSALYLCASSFWQGDEAFFGQGTRLTVV.

In its sample, this clonotype was seen many times. The V call is TRBV5-1, the J call TRBJ1-6; TRBD1 aligns across 8 bases. The CDR3 extends over 14 amino acids. V shed 0 bases and J 7 bases; nucleotides not matched to a gene: 0. The germline V gene encodes CDR1 SGHRS and CDR2 YFSETQ. DNA of the CDR3: TGCGCCAGCAGCTTGGACAGGGGGAATTCACCCCTCCACTTT. Protein: CASSLDRGNSPLHF.

The sample holds many counts of this clonotype. The chain combines TRBV27 with TRBJ1-1, with D uncertain. The CDR3 sequence is 16 residues long. Trimming removed 4 bases from V and 1 base from J, with 16 bases in between. Per the germline V gene, CDR1 is MNHEY and CDR2 is SMNVEV (reference sequence). CDR3 nucleotides: TGTGCCAGCAGTTCCCTCAGCTCCCCACAGAACACTGAAGCTTTCTTT. Amino acid sequence: CASSSLSSPQNTEAFF.

This clonotype came up many times. The chain employs TRBV20-1 and TRBJ2-5; the match to TRBD1 covers 7 bases. From germline, CDR1 is DFQATT and CDR2 SNEGSKA (reference sequence). The CDR3 is 14 residues long. Trimming at V came to 5 bases and at J to 5 bases, leaving 11 bases not matched to a gene. CDR3: CSARTITGAETQYF. In DNA form, the CDR3 reads TGCAGTGCTCGTACCATTACAGGGGCGGAGACCCAGTACTTC.

In this sample, this clonotype turned up many times. The V call is TRBV11-2, the J call TRBJ1-2; D ambiguous. This CDR3 has 14 amino acids. The germline V and J ends were trimmed by 1 base and 1 base, with 7 bases remaining between them. CDR1 is SGHAT, CDR2 FQNNGV, per germline. As DNA, the CDR3 is TGTGCCAGCAGCTTAGGGAGCATTAACTATGGCTACACCTTC. This codes for CASSLGSINYGYTF.

This clonotype was recorded at least ten times. The chain joins TRBV6-6 to TRBJ2-2; D may be TRBD1 (6 bases). V was cut by 6 bases and J by 6 bases, with 17 bases left in between. The germline V gene has CDR1 MNHNY and CDR2 SVGAGI (reference sequence). This CDR3 has 15 residues. For the CDR3, the DNA is TGTGCCAGCAGACCCGAAAGAGGGGGACCCGGGGAGCTGTTTTTT. Protein: CASRPERGGPGELFF.

In its sample, this clonotype was seen many times. This sequence joins TRBV20-1 and TRBJ2-3; TRBD2 agrees at 11 bases. Trimming took 5 bases from V and 5 from J; bases not matched to a gene: 15. The germline CDR1 and CDR2 sequences are DFQATT and SNEGSKA (reference sequence). The CDR3 extends over 17 amino acids. The DNA of the CDR3 is TGCAGTGCTCGCCCCTTCCTCGGACTAGCGGGTCTAGATACGCAGTATTTT. As protein: CSARPFLGLAGLDTQYF.